A selection of T cell receptor beta chains follows, all from one sample in a study of CD8+ T cells in alopecia areata. The data were produced by immunoSEQ multiplex PCR, yet TCRdb's version contains in-frame clones alone and is incomplete. Among 7,500 to 10,000 clones listed, approximately 70% were seen once. Material: skin. These TCRs come from a human donor with alopecia areata. CDR3s include the opening cysteine and the closing phenylalanine or tryptophan. Each record gives: D gene, CDR3 length, J gene, clone size, V gene, CDR3 DNA, CDR3 protein. D genes are given only for firm matches. Size tells how often a clone was seen (once, few, many) or the class of an expanded clone, and some rows leave it out.

-	13	TRBJ2-1	few	TRBV29-1	TGCAGCGTTGTGGTGCCCTCCTACAATGAGCAGTTCTTC	CSVVVPSYNEQFF
-	15	TRBJ1-2	-	TRBV5-1	TGCGCCAGCAGCACTGGACACGGACCATCCTATGGCTACACCTTC	CASSTGHGPSYGYTF
TRBD1	16	TRBJ1-2	-	TRBV7-2	TGTGCCAGCAGCTTGGCCGGGACAGGGGGCGACTATGGCTACACCTTC	CASSLAGTGGDYGYTF
TRBD2	17	TRBJ2-7	-	TRBV9	TGTGCCAGCAGCGGGGTGACCCTAGCGGGAGGCCCCCACGAGCAGTACTTC	CASSGVTLAGGPHEQYF
TRBD1	14	TRBJ1-2	-	TRBV4-1	TGCGCCAGCAGCCCCGGACAGGATGGGCGGGGCTACACCTTC	CASSPGQDGRGYTF
TRBD1	14	TRBJ1-5	-	TRBV7-2	TGTGCCAGCAGCCCCGACAGGGGCCCGCAGCCCCAGCATTTT	CASSPDRGPQPQHF
-	15	TRBJ2-7	few	TRBV27	TGTGCCACCGGGGGTCGGGGCAGACCTTCCTACGAGCAGTACTTC	CATGGRGRPSYEQYF
-	13	TRBJ2-3	-	TRBV7-2	TGTGCCAGCAGCTTAGCAAACCGAGATACGCAGTATTTT	CASSLANRDTQYF
TRBD1	16	TRBJ1-1	-	TRBV4-1	TGCGCCAGCAGCCAAGAAATAGGGGGCCCGAACACTGAAGCTTTCTTT	CASSQEIGGPNTEAFF
TRBD2	17	TRBJ2-6	-	TRBV5-8	TGTGCCAGCAGCTCCGGGACTAACCCAGCTGGGGCCAACGTCCTGACTTTC	CASSSGTNPAGANVLTF
TRBD2	16	TRBJ2-1	-	TRBV6-6	TGTGCCAGCAGTTACTCCGGGACTAGCAACATCAATGAGCAGTTCTTC	CASSYSGTSNINEQFF
-	14	TRBJ2-1	-	TRBV7-3	TGTGCCAGCAGCCCGGACCAAACACACAATGAGCAGTTCTTC	CASSPDQTHNEQFF
TRBD1	13	TRBJ2-7	few	TRBV5-1	TGCGCCAGCGGATTGTACACAGGGGGCGAGCAGTACTTC	CASGLYTGGEQYF
-	16	TRBJ2-6	few	TRBV29-1	TGCAGCGTTGAGAGGGACATCCACTCTGGGGCCAACGTCCTGACTTTC	CSVERDIHSGANVLTF
-	14	TRBJ1-1	once	TRBV7-8	TGTGCCAGCAGGGCGGACAGACTGAACACTGAAGCTTTCTTT	CASRADRLNTEAFF
-	14	TRBJ2-2	few	TRBV5-1	TGCGCCAGCGGACTCAGGGTTTTCACCGGGGAGCTGTTTTTT	CASGLRVFTGELFF
-	14	TRBJ2-7	-	TRBV7-2	TGTGCCAGCAGCTTAGTAATCAACTCCTACGAGCAGTACTTC	CASSLVINSYEQYF
-	14	TRBJ2-5	once	TRBV7-3	TGTGCCAGCAGCTTGGGGAGCGGTCAAGAGACCCAGTACTTC	CASSLGSGQETQYF
TRBD2	16	TRBJ2-3	-	TRBV19	TGTGCCAGTAGTATACGGCCTAGCGGTAGCACAGATACGCAGTATTTT	CASSIRPSGSTDTQYF
TRBD1	16	TRBJ2-2	once	TRBV7-3	TGTGCCAGCAGCCGCACGACAGGGAATCCCACCGGGGAGCTGTTTTTT	CASSRTTGNPTGELFF
TRBD1	12	TRBJ2-7	few	TRBV6-5	TGTGCCAGCAGTGGACAGGGAAACGAGCAGTACTTC	CASSGQGNEQYF
-	16	TRBJ2-3	few	TRBV5-4	TGTGCCAGCAGCTTAATCTTGCGGGGGCGGTCAGATACGCAGTATTTT	CASSLILRGRSDTQYF
-	11	TRBJ1-1	-	TRBV9	TGTGCCAGCAGCGCGTCCAATGAAGCTTTCTTT	CASSASNEAFF
-	13	TRBJ1-1	once	TRBV4-2	TGTGCCAGCAGCCGGGGCGGGAACACTGAAGCTTTCTTT	CASSRGGNTEAFF
-	17	TRBJ1-5	few	TRBV28	TGTGCCAGCAGGCCACAGGGTGAGAGGGATAGCAATCAGCCCCAGCATTTT	CASRPQGERDSNQPQHF
-	15	TRBJ1-4	-	TRBV5-4	TGTGCCTTCACTTGGGGGGGAAGTGGTAATGAAAAACTGTTTTTT	CAFTWGGSGNEKLFF
-	14	TRBJ2-1	few	TRBV7-3	TGTGCCAGCAGCTTAAGGGGCGACCACAATGAGCAGTTCTTC	CASSLRGDHNEQFF
-	14	TRBJ1-5	large	TRBV6-6	TGTGCCACCGAACCGGGGCATAGCAATCAGCCCCAGCATTTT	CATEPGHSNQPQHF
-	12	TRBJ2-3	-	TRBV28	TGTGCCAGCAGTTCAGAATCAGATACGCAGTATTTT	CASSSESDTQYF
TRBD2	14	TRBJ2-5	few	TRBV2	TGTGCCAGCAGTCGGGACTACCTCCAAGAGACCCAGTACTTC	CASSRDYLQETQYF
TRBD1	12	TRBJ2-7	-	TRBV6-1	TGTGCCAGCAGTGAAAGACAGGGCGAGCAGTACTTC	CASSERQGEQYF
-	15	TRBJ2-5	once	TRBV9	TGTGCCAGCAGTTGGCAGGGTACTGGCCGAGAGACCCAGTACTTC	CASSWQGTGRETQYF
TRBD1	15	TRBJ1-5	-	TRBV4-2	TGTGCCAGCAGCCCGGGACAGGGATTTGGTCAGCCCCAGCATTTT	CASSPGQGFGQPQHF
TRBD2	15	TRBJ2-7	-	TRBV28	TGTGCCAGCAGTTCCCCGGGGACTACCCACTACGAGCAGTACTTC	CASSSPGTTHYEQYF